These 32 T cell receptor beta chains were all obtained from the same sample, sequenced in a study of blood T cell repertoires in COVID-19. Only in-frame clones appear in the TCRdb table, and some are missing; sequencing was by immunoSEQ multiplex PCR. This table holds 250,000 to 300,000 clones, around 90% found once. Sequencing input: PBMCs or T cells enriched from blood (not recorded which). All receptors come from a human donor in a cohort exposed to, infected with or recovered from COVID-19 (not recorded which). The donor label of this sample is uncertain.

The V gene is TRBV19, the J gene TRBJ2-3; tentatively, D is TRBD1 (5 bases). Trimming shortened V by 7 bases and J by 2 bases, and 13 bases separated the two germline ends. The CDR3 loop spans 14 amino acids. The V gene's germline CDR1 is LNHDA and CDR2 SQIVND (reference sequence). Here the CDR3 reads CASTGPADTDTQYF. The CDR3 DNA reads TGTGCCAGTACAGGGCCCGCGGACACAGATACGCAGTATTTT.

CDR3 residues: CASSQGWESSGNTIYF. CDR3 in DNA: TGTGCCAGCAGCCAAGGATGGGAGAGCTCTGGAAACACCATATATTTT. V usage is TRBV14 and J usage is TRBJ1-3; D not resolved. CDR3 length: 16 amino acids. Germline-derived CDR1 and CDR2 are SGHDN and FVKESK. The V end was cut by 1 base, the J end by 0 bases, with 10 bases between.

This sequence joins TRBV5-1 and TRBJ2-2; a possible D gene is TRBD1 (5 bases). Germline assignment: CDR1 SGHRS and CDR2 YFSETQ. The CDR3 is 14 residues long. The germline V and J ends were trimmed by 0 bases and 4 bases, with 7 bases remaining between them. The CDR3 DNA follows: TGCGCCAGCAGCTTGGAAGGGGCCACCGGGGAGCTGTTTTTT. Its translation is CASSLEGATGELFF.

The chain is built from TRBV7-2 and TRBJ1-5, with 9 nucleotides matching TRBD1. The CDR3 has 15 residues. The ends lost 1 base at V and 6 bases at J; junction bases unmatched: 4. Germline lookup yields CDR1 SGHTA and CDR2 FQGNSA. The chain's CDR3 is CASSLGGQGSQPQHF. The CDR3 DNA reads TGTGCCAGCAGCTTAGGTGGACAGGGGTCTCAGCCCCAGCATTTT.

V and J are TRBV2 and TRBJ2-7, with D possibly matching TRBD1 (5 bases). Germline-derived CDR1 and CDR2 are SNHLY and FYNNEI. V lost 1 base to trimming and J lost 4 bases, with 20 bases between them. This CDR3 has 17 amino acids. The CDR3 region has the DNA TGTGCCAGCAGTGAAGAAAGGGGCCCTACCATAGGGTACGAGCAGTACTTC. Translation gives CASSEERGPTIGYEQYF.

The chain is built from TRBV6-5 and TRBJ2-5; no reliable D call. Germline V lookup: CDR1 MNHEY, CDR2 SVGAGI. CDR3 size: 12 residues. The V end lost 8 bases, the J end lost 6 bases, and 13 bases lay between the germline ends. CDR3 in amino acids: CASGPATQTQYF. The DNA of the CDR3 is TGTGCCAGCGGGCCGGCTACACAGACCCAGTACTTC.

This chain's CDR3 is CASSPLDRNTEAFF. The CDR3 DNA sequence: TGTGCCAGCTCACCCCTGGACAGAAACACTGAAGCTTTCTTT. The chain joins TRBV18 to TRBJ1-1; tentatively, D is TRBD1 (6 bases). This CDR3 contains 14 residues. Deletions cut 3 bases from V and 2 bases from J, with 10 bases between. Germline-derived CDR1 and CDR2 are KGHSH and LQKENI.

The CDR3 reads CAISGTGGSLNTEAFF. CDR3 nucleotides: TGTGCCATCAGTGGGACAGGGGGGAGTCTGAACACTGAAGCTTTCTTT. This chain links TRBV10-3 with TRBJ1-1; TRBD1 matches at 10 bases. This CDR3 region has 16 residues. Germline V CDR1 and CDR2: ENHRY, SYGVKD. Trimming removed 4 bases from V and 0 bases from J; junction bases left unmatched: 5.

This chain joins TRBV7-9 and TRBJ1-2; TRBD1 aligns across 12 bases. V gave up 2 bases and J gave up 9 bases; unmatched junction bases: 7. Germline V lookup: CDR1 SEHNR, CDR2 FQNEAQ (reference sequence). The CDR3 length is 15 residues. CDR3 protein: CASSLPGQGANSYTF. CDR3 nucleotide sequence: TGTGCCAGCAGCTTACCGGGACAGGGGGCAAATAGCTACACCTTC.

V and J are TRBV7-2 and TRBJ1-4; D uncertain. From germline, CDR1 is SGHTA and CDR2 FQGNSA. The germline V and J ends were trimmed by 3 bases and 8 bases, with 7 bases remaining between them. This CDR3 contains 12 residues. The CDR3: CASSFSREKLFF. CDR3 nucleotides: TGTGCCAGCAGCTTTTCACGGGAAAAACTGTTTTTT.

The J gene is TRBJ2-3, the V gene TRBV19; 7 bases agree with TRBD2. The germline gives CDR1 LNHDA, CDR2 SQIVND (reference sequence). V trimming: 5 bases; J trimming: 2 bases; junction bases outside the gene matches: 7. The CDR3 sequence is 15 residues long. The CDR3 loop reads CASSALAVNTDTQYF. The CDR3 DNA is TGTGCCAGTAGTGCTCTAGCGGTGAACACAGATACGCAGTATTTT. Supplemented by reference TRBV19 and TRBJ2-3, the full variable domain reads DGGITQSPKYLFRKEGQNVTLSCEQNLNHDAMYWYRQDPGQGLRLIYYSQIVNDFQKGDIAEGYSVSREKKESFPLTVTSAQKNPTAFYLCASSALAVNTDTQYFGPGTRLTVL.

The gene calls are TRBV6-1 and TRBJ2-5; D perhaps matches TRBD1 (5 bases). Trimming left V 0 bases short and J 2 bases short, with 10 bases between. Germline-derived CDR1 and CDR2 are MNHNS and SASEGT. The CDR3 sequence is 15 residues long. CDR3 residues: CASSEATATQETQYF. The CDR3 bases are TGTGCCAGCAGTGAAGCGACAGCCACTCAAGAGACCCAGTACTTC.

The V gene is TRBV7-9, the J gene TRBJ1-4, with TRBD1 matching over 7 bases. Germline V gives CDR1 SEHNR, CDR2 FQNEAQ (reference sequence). The CDR3 spans 14 residues. V dropped 5 bases and J dropped 7; count of bases not matched to a gene: 7. CDR3 nucleotides: TGTGCCAGCAGCCCTCCGGACAGGCCTGAAAAACTGTTTTTT. It encodes CASSPPDRPEKLFF. Drawing the rest from reference TRBV7-9 and TRBJ1-4, the complete variable domain is DTGVSQNPRHKITKRGQNVTFRCDPISEHNRLYWYRQTLGQGPEFLTYFQNEAQLEKSRLLSDRFSAERPKGSFSTLEIQRTEQGDSAMYLCASSPPDRPEKLFFGSGTQLSVL.

Turning to this clone: Germline is not matched at one junction end, which may reflect a read error. The chain recombines TRBV6-5 with TRBJ1-5; a possible D gene is TRBD1 (6 bases). This CDR3 contains 12 residues. Germline CDR1 MNHEY, CDR2 SVGAGI. This chain's CDR3 is CASSPPGGALSF. CDR3 sequence (DNA): TGTGCCAGCAGCCCGCCTGGGGGGGCTTTATCATTT.

The rearrangement joins TRBV4-1 to TRBJ2-7, with unresolved D. CDR1 is MGHRA, CDR2 YSYEKL, per germline. The CDR3 is 15 residues long. Trimming left V 1 base short and J 6 bases short, with 16 bases between. The CDR3 sequence: CASSQVGQRSSEQYF. The CDR3 DNA sequence: TGCGCCAGCAGCCAAGTTGGTCAGAGGTCGAGCGAGCAGTACTTC.

The chain combines TRBV10-3 with TRBJ2-2; D may be TRBD2 (5 bases). V was clipped by 6 bases and J by 1 base, with 15 bases between them. CDR1 is ENHRY and CDR2 is SYGVKD in the germline V gene. The CDR3 extends over 16 amino acids. In DNA form, the CDR3 reads TGTGCCATCAGCAAGAAAGGCGGGTGGAACACCGGGGAGCTGTTTTTT. Translating it yields CAISKKGGWNTGELFF.

This chain connects TRBV5-1 to TRBJ1-1; D remains ambiguous. This CDR3 is 14 amino acids long. V lost 0 bases and J 1 base, leaving 7 bases between the germline ends. Germline V CDR1 and CDR2: SGHRS, YFSETQ. This chain's CDR3 is CASSLGPGNTEAFF. CDR3 sequence (DNA): TGCGCCAGCAGCTTGGGGCCGGGGAACACTGAAGCTTTCTTT.

V usage is TRBV3-1 (or the pseudogene TRBV3-2) and J usage is TRBJ2-3; 9 nucleotides agree with TRBD2. V was clipped by 1 base and J by 3 bases; unmatched bases: 5. This CDR3 spans 16 amino acids. From germline, CDR1 is LGHDT and CDR2 YNNKEL (reference sequence). For the CDR3, the DNA is TGTGCCAGCAGCCAAGGAGCTAGCGGGGTGACAGATACGCAGTATTTT. Translated: CASSQGASGVTDTQYF.

The gene calls are TRBV11-2 and TRBJ2-3; the match to TRBD2 covers 11 bases. The V gene end was trimmed by 0 bases and the J gene end by 1 base; junction bases not matched to a gene: 12. The CDR3 spans 20 residues. CDR1 SGHAT and CDR2 FQNNGV come from the germline V gene. The CDR3 sequence is CASSLEGPLQGLAGTDTQYF. CDR3 coding DNA: TGTGCCAGCAGCTTAGAAGGTCCCCTCCAGGGACTAGCGGGCACAGATACGCAGTATTTT.

The chain uses TRBV2 and TRBJ1-2; no clear D. Deletions cut 1 base from V and 5 bases from J, with 11 bases between. This CDR3 has 14 amino acids. From germline, CDR1 is SNHLY and CDR2 FYNNEI. For the CDR3, the DNA is TGTGCCAGCAGTGAAGAAAATGGGCCATATGGCTACACCTTC. It is translated as CASSEENGPYGYTF.

The sample holds one count of this clone. V and J are TRBV27 and TRBJ2-2, with 14 bases lining up with TRBD2. Germline loops: CDR1 MNHEY, CDR2 SMNVEV (reference sequence). This CDR3 contains 20 residues. V lost 0 bases and J lost 0; bases outside the gene matches: 6. CDR3 protein: CASSLSGLAGEYSNTGELFF. The CDR3 DNA is TGTGCCAGCAGTTTATCGGGACTAGCGGGGGAGTATTCGAACACCGGGGAGCTGTTTTTT.

The chain is built from TRBV5-5 and TRBJ1-1, with a weak D call TRBD1 (5 bases). The CDR3 runs 13 residues. V was trimmed by 2 bases and J by 9 bases, leaving 14 bases between them. Germline CDR1 and CDR2: SGHKS and YYEKEE (reference sequence). Written as DNA, the CDR3 is TGTGCCAGCAGCTTTCCAGGACATTCGCAAGCTTTCTTT. Amino acid sequence: CASSFPGHSQAFF.

The gene calls are TRBV19 and TRBJ2-1; the D gene is possibly TRBD1 (5 bases). The germline CDR1 and CDR2 sequences are LNHDA and SQIVND (reference sequence). Trimming pared 4 bases from V and 1 base from J, leaving 14 bases between. The CDR3 has 16 residues. In DNA form, the CDR3 reads TGTGCCAGTAGTAGGGGTTGGACAACATCCTACAATGAGCAGTTCTTC. Its protein product is CASSRGWTTSYNEQFF.

This clone has a single count. V gene TRBV27 combines with J gene TRBJ1-1, with TRBD1 identical over 8 bases. This CDR3 is built from 15 residues. From germline, CDR1 is MNHEY and CDR2 SMNVEV (reference sequence). V trimming: 5 bases; J trimming: 8 bases; junction bases outside the gene matches: 13. The CDR3 reads CASSQGTGTFFEAFF. The CDR3 DNA is TGTGCCAGCAGTCAGGGGACAGGAACCTTTTTCGAAGCTTTCTTT.

The DNA for the CDR3 is TGTGCCAGCAGTTGGGGGACAGGGGACTACGAGCAGTACTTC. This encodes CASSWGTGDYEQYF. The gene calls are TRBV6-5 and TRBJ2-7; 10 bases align to TRBD1. The V gene's germline CDR1 is MNHEY and CDR2 SVGAGI. This CDR3 spans 14 amino acids. Losses at the gene ends were 4 bases for V and 3 bases for J; bases not matched to a gene: 3.

The rearrangement links TRBV10-3 to TRBJ1-2, with 8 bases aligning to TRBD1. The CDR3 is made up of 15 amino acids. Trimming took 8 bases from V and 0 from J; bases not matched to a gene: 8. The germline V gene encodes CDR1 ENHRY and CDR2 SYGVKD. DNA for the CDR3: TGTGCCATCGGTCCCCGGACAGGGACTAACTATGGCTACACCTTC. Translated: CAIGPRTGTNYGYTF.

The chain recombines TRBV4-2 with TRBJ2-3, with TRBD2 matching over 9 bases. The CDR3 is 16 amino acids. The V gene end was trimmed by 4 bases and the J gene end by 2 bases; junction bases not matched to a gene: 7. CDR1 and CDR2 (germline): LGHNA, YNFKEQ. The CDR3 reads CASSPQRGAYTDTQYF. CDR3 sequence (DNA): TGTGCCAGCAGCCCTCAGCGGGGGGCTTACACAGATACGCAGTATTTT.

The rearrangement links TRBV5-5 to TRBJ1-2, with a weak D call TRBD1 (5 bases). There are 14 residues in the CDR3. V gave up 2 bases and J gave up 5 bases, with 13 bases separating them. CDR1 and CDR2 from the germline V gene are SGHKS and YYEKEE (reference sequence). In DNA form, the CDR3 reads TGTGCCAGCAGCTTAGGAGGGGAAGGGTATGGCTACACCTTC. Translated: CASSLGGEGYGYTF. The entire variable domain, with the rest obtained from reference TRBV5-5 and TRBJ1-2, is as follows: DAGVTQSPTHLIKTRGQQVTLRCSPISGHKSVSWYQQVLGQGPQFIFQYYEKEERGRGNFPDRFSARQFPNYSSELNVNALLLGDSALYLCASSLGGEGYGYTFGSGTRLTVV.

V is TRBV5-1 and J is TRBJ2-1, with 9 bases matching TRBD2. Per the germline V gene, CDR1 is SGHRS and CDR2 is YFSETQ. The V gene end was trimmed by 2 bases and the J gene end by 4 bases; junction bases not matched to a gene: 4. This CDR3 has 15 amino acids. The CDR3: CASSLAGGTYNEQFF. CDR3 DNA: TGCGCCAGCAGCTTAGCGGGGGGTACTTACAATGAGCAGTTCTTC.

There are a few counts of this clone. The rearrangement links TRBV5-4 to TRBJ2-2; no reliable D call. V lost 1 base to trimming and J lost 2 bases, with 3 bases between them. Germline V gene data show CDR1 as SGHNT and CDR2 as YYREEE (reference sequence). This CDR3 has 13 amino acids. CDR3: CASSLPNTGELFF. DNA of the CDR3: TGTGCCAGCAGCTTGCCAAACACCGGGGAGCTGTTTTTT.

The V gene is TRBV2, the J gene TRBJ2-5; D gene uncertain. The CDR3 spans 17 residues. Trimming shortened V by 6 bases and J by 2 bases, and 22 bases separated the two germline ends. Germline V gene sequence: CDR1 SNHLY, CDR2 FYNNEI. CDR3 sequence (DNA): TGTGCCAGCAGATTCAGGTTCATCCGACGAACGCAAGAGACCCAGTACTTC. It specifies CASRFRFIRRTQETQYF. Combining the CDR3 with reference TRBV2 and TRBJ2-5 gives the whole variable domain EPEVTQTPSHQVTQMGQEVILRCVPISNHLYFYWYRQILGQKVEFLVSFYNNEISEKSEIFDDQFSVERPDGSNFTLKIRSTKLEDSAMYFCASRFRFIRRTQETQYFGPGTRLLVL.

The chain couples TRBV19 to TRBJ2-7; TRBD1 aligns across 9 bases. CDR1 and CDR2 (germline): LNHDA, SQIVND (reference sequence). The CDR3 consists of 14 residues. The J segment lost 5 bases and the V segment lost 3 bases, leaving 5 bases of the junction unmatched. This CDR3 is CASSMRDRVNEQYF. As DNA, the CDR3 is TGTGCCAGTAGTATGAGGGACAGGGTCAACGAGCAGTACTTC.